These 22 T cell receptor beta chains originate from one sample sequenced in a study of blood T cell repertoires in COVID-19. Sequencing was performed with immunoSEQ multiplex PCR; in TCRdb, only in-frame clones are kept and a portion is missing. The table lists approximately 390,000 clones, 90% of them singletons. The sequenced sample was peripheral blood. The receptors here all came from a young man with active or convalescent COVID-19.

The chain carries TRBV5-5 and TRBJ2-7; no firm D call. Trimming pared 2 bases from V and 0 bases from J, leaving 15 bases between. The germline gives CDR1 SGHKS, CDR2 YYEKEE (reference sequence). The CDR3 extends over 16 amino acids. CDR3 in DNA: TGTGCCAGCAGCTTTGGCCAGGCACAGAACTCCTACGAGCAGTACTTC. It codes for CASSFGQAQNSYEQYF.

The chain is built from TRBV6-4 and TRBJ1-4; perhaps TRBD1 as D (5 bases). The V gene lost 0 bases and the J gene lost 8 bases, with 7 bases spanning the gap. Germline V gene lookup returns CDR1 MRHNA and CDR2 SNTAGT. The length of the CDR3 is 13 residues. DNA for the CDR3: TGTGCCAGCAGTGACTCCGCAGGGGAAAAACTGTTTTTT. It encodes CASSDSAGEKLFF.

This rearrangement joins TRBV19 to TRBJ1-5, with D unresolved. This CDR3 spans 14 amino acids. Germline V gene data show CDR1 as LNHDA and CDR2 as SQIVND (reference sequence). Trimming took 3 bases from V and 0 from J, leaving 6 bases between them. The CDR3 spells CASSILYSNQPQHF. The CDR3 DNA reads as TGTGCCAGTAGTATTTTATATAGCAATCAGCCCCAGCATTTT.

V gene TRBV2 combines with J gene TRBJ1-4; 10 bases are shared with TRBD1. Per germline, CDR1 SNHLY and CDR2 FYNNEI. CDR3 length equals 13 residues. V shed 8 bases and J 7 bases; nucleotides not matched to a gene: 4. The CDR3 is CASRGQGGEKLFF. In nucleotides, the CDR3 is TGTGCCAGCCGAGGACAGGGGGGTGAAAAACTGTTTTTT.

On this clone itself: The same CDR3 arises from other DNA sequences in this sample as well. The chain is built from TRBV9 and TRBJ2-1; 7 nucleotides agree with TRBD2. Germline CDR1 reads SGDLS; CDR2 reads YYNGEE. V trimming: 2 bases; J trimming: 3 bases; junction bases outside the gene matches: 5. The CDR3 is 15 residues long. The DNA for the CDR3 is TGTGCCAGCAGCGTCGCTAGCGGAGACTACAATGAGCAGTTCTTC. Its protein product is CASSVASGDYNEQFF.

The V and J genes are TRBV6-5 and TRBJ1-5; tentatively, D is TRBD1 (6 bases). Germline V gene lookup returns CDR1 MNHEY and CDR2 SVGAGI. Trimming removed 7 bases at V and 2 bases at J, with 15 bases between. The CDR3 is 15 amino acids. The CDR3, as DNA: TGTGCCAGCATTCCGACAGGAGCCGGCAATCAGCCCCAGCATTTT. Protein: CASIPTGAGNQPQHF.

The CDR3 sequence is CASSPSDYGYTF. In nucleotides, the CDR3 is TGTGCCAGCAGCCCCTCTGACTATGGCTACACCTTC. The V call is TRBV12-3 or TRBV12-4, the J call TRBJ1-2; D is unclear. V was trimmed by 6 bases and J by 3 bases, leaving 8 bases between them. The CDR3 totals 12 residues.

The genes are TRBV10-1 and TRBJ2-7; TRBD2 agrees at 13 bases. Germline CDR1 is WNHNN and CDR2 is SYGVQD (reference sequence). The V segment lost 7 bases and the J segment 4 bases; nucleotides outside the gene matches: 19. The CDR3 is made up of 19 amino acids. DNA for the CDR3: TGCGCCAGCATTCAGACTAGCGGGAGGCCCTACCGCACAGGATACGAGCAGTACTTC. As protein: CASIQTSGRPYRTGYEQYF.

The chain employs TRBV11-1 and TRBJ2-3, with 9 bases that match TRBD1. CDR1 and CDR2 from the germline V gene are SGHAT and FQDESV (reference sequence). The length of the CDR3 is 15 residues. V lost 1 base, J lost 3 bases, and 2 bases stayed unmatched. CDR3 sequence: CASSLVGQGTDTQYF. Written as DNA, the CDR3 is TGTGCCAGCAGCTTAGTGGGACAGGGAACAGATACGCAGTATTTT.

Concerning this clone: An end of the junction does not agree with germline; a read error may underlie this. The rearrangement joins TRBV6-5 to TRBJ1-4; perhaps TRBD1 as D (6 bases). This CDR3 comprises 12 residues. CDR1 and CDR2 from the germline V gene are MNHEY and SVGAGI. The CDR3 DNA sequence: TGTGCCAGCGGATATCAGGGGCAAAAGCTGTTTTTT. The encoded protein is CASGYQGQKLFF.

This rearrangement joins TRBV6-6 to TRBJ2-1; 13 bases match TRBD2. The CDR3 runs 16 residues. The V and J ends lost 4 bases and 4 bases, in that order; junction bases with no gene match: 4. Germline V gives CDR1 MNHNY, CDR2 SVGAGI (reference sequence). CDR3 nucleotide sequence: TGTGCCAGCAGTTCCCAGGGACTAGCGGGGTACAATGAGCAGTTCTTC. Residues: CASSSQGLAGYNEQFF.

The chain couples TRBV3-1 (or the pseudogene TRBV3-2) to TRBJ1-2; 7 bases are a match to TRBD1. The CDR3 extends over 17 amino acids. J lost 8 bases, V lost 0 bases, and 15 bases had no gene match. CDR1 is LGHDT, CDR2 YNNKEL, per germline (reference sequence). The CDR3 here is CASSQDRGTKPYRGYTF. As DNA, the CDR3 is TGTGCCAGCAGCCAAGACAGGGGGACGAAACCTTATCGGGGCTACACCTTC.

As DNA, the CDR3 is TGCGCCAGCAGCTTCCCTTTGGGGACAGGGGTCGAAGATGAGCAGTTCTTC. Translated, it gives CASSFPLGTGVEDEQFF. The rearrangement links TRBV5-1 to TRBJ2-1; TRBD1 matches 10 bases. The CDR3 has 17 amino acids. Germline CDR1 and CDR2: SGHRS and YFSETQ. Trimming at V came to 2 bases and at J to 8 bases, leaving 13 bases not matched to a gene.

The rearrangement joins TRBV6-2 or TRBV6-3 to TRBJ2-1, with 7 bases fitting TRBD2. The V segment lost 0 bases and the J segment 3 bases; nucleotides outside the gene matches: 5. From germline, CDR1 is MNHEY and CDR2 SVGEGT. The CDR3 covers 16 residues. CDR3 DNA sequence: TGTGCCAGCAGTTACTCGATTGGCGGGGGCTACAATGAGCAGTTCTTC. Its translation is CASSYSIGGGYNEQFF.

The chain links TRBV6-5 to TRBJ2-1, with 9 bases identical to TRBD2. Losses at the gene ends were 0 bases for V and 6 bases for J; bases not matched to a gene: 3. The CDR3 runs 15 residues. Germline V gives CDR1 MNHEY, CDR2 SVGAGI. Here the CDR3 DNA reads TGTGCCAGCAGTTACTCGCGGGGGGGCCTCAATGAGCAGTTCTTC. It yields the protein CASSYSRGGLNEQFF.

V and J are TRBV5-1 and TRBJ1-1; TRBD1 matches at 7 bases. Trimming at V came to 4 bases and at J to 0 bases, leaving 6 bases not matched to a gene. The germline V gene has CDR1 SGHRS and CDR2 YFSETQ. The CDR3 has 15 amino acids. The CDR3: CASSPPGTVNTEAFF. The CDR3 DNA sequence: TGCGCCAGCAGCCCCCCCGGGACAGTGAACACTGAAGCTTTCTTT.

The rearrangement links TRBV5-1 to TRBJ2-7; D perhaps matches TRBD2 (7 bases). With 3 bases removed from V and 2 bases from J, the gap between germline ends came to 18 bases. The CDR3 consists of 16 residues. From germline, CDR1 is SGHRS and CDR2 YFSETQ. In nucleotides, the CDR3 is TGCGCCAGCAGCTCCAGTGGCGAGCGGGACACCTACGAGCAGTACTTC. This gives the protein CASSSSGERDTYEQYF.

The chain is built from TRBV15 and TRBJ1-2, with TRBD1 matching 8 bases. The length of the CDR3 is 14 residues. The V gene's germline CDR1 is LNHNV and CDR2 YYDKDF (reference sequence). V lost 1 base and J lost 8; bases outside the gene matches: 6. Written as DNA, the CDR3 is TGTGCCACCAGCAGAGGCCTAGGACAGGGCGGCTACACCTTC. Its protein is CATSRGLGQGGYTF.

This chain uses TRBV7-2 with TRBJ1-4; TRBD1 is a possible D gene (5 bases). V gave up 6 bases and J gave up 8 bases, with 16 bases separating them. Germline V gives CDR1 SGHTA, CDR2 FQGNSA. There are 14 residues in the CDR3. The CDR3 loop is CASSFEGAREKLFF. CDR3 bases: TGTGCCAGCAGTTTCGAAGGGGCCCGCGAAAAACTGTTTTTT.

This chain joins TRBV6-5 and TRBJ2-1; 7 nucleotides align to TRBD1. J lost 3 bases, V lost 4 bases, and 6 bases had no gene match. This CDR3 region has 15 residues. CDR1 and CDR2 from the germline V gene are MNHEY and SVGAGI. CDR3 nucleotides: TGTGCCAGCAGTTTCCGACAGGGAAACTACAATGAGCAGTTCTTC. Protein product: CASSFRQGNYNEQFF.

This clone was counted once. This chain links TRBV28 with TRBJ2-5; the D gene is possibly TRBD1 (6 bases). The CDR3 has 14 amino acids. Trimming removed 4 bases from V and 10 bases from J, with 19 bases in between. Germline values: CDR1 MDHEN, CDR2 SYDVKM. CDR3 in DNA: TGTGCCAGCAGTTGGACCGGGACATTAGGGATCCAGTACTTC. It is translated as CASSWTGTLGIQYF.

The CDR3 DNA reads as TGCAGCGTTGATGGACAGGGAGGTAATGAAAAACTGTTTTTT. Translating it yields CSVDGQGGNEKLFF. The chain links TRBV29-1 to TRBJ1-4; 8 nucleotides line up with TRBD1. The CDR3 sequence is 14 residues long. The germline V gene encodes CDR1 SQVTM and CDR2 ANQGSEA. Trimming took 3 bases from V and 4 from J; bases not matched to a gene: 4.